A single sample gave rise to the 21 T cell receptor beta chains below, sequenced in a study of molecular identifiers for immune sequencing clone quantification. TCRdb re-analysed the PCR reads in MiXCR, keeping a single row per CDR3 protein. Here the sample spans about 320,000 distinct CDR3 sequences, roughly 24% being singletons. The sequenced material came from naive CD8+ T cells from blood, with Jurkat cell RNA spiked in. Stated subset: FACS-sorted CD8+CD4-CCR7+CD45RA+ naive T cells. These receptors all stem from a human donor in good health. Some libraries in this study had Jurkat cell RNA spiked in.

The chain couples TRBV12-3 or TRBV12-4 to TRBJ2-3, with D possibly called TRBD1 or TRBD2 (6 bases each). The CDR3 loop spans 15 amino acids. Trimming removed 3 bases from V and 3 bases from J, with 13 bases in between. The CDR3 DNA reads as TGTGCCAGCAGTTTGTGGCAGGGGAGGACAGATACGCAGTATTTT. Its protein is CASSLWQGRTDTQYF.

This clonotype appeared a few times. The chain recombines TRBV9 with TRBJ2-3; unclear D gene. This CDR3 comprises 17 residues. Trimming pared 3 bases from V and 4 bases from J, leaving 21 bases between. The germline CDR1 and CDR2 sequences are SGDLS and YYNGEE. As DNA, the CDR3 is TGTGCCAGCAGCGAGAGGTTGCAGGAACGGAGCCCAGATACGCAGTATTTT. This codes for CASSERLQERSPDTQYF. The full variable domain, in which reference TRBV9 and TRBJ2-3 provide the parts outside the CDR3, is DSGVTQTPKHLITATGQRVTLRCSPRSGDLSVYWYQQSLDQGLQFLIQYYNGEERAKGNILERFSAQQFPDLHSELNLSSLELGDSALYFCASSERLQERSPDTQYFGPGTRLTVL.

This clonotype was counted ten times or more. This chain links TRBV12-3 or TRBV12-4 with TRBJ2-3, with D perhaps matching TRBD1 (6 bases). Trimming shortened V by 3 bases and J by 2 bases, and 15 bases separated the two germline ends. This CDR3 comprises 16 residues. Here the CDR3 DNA reads TGTGCCAGCAGTTTTAGTGGGGGCTCCGCCACAGATACGCAGTATTTT. Translating it yields CASSFSGGSATDTQYF.

The genes are TRBV29-1 and TRBJ2-3, with 11 bases lining up with TRBD2. The germline gives CDR1 SQVTM, CDR2 ANQGSEA. The V segment lost 7 bases and the J segment 0 bases; nucleotides outside the gene matches: 3. The CDR3 runs 14 residues. The CDR3 loop is CSAWTSGSTDTQYF. The DNA for the CDR3 is TGCAGCGCGTGGACTAGCGGGAGCACAGATACGCAGTATTTT.

This clonotype was observed at least ten times. V is TRBV21-1 and J is TRBJ1-1; no check of the table's D call, TRBD1, against the DNA was made. TRBV21-1 is noted as a pseudogene. This CDR3 is built from 14 residues. CDR3 sequence (DNA): TGTGCCCCCCGGAACAGCGAAAATAGAAATGAAGCTTTCTTT. It translates to CAPRNSENRNEAFF.

The table lists this clonotype with a few counts. V gene TRBV28 combines with J gene TRBJ2-3; D is possibly TRBD2 (6 bases). CDR1 and CDR2 (germline): MDHEN, SYDVKM. The CDR3 extends over 18 amino acids. V lost 1 base and J lost 0, with 17 bases in between. CDR3 nucleotides: TGTGCCAGCAGTTTATCCGGGAGATGGTCACACAGCACAGATACGCAGTATTTT. Encoded protein: CASSLSGRWSHSTDTQYF. The entire variable domain, with the rest obtained from reference TRBV28 and TRBJ2-3, is as follows: DVKVTQSSRYLVKRTGEKVFLECVQDMDHENMFWYRQDPGLGLRLIYFSYDVKMKEKGDIPEGYSVSREKKERFSLILESASTNQTSMYLCASSLSGRWSHSTDTQYFGPGTRLTVL.

In regard to this clonotype: A read error may be the cause here, since a much bigger clone is one base away. The chain employs TRBV7-2 and TRBJ2-3, with 7 bases aligning to TRBD2. J was trimmed by 3 bases and V by 5 bases; bases with no gene match: 8. Germline CDR1 and CDR2: SGHTA and FQGNSA. CDR3 size: 15 residues. This CDR3 is CASSVSGRVTDTQYF. The CDR3 nucleotides are TGTGCCAGCAGCGTTAGCGGGCGCGTGACAGATACGCAGTATTTT.

The genes are TRBV6-9 and TRBJ1-5; 7 bases fit TRBD1. In germline, CDR1 is MNHGY, CDR2 SVAAGI. CDR3 length: 18 amino acids. Germline trimming cut 2 bases from V and 8 bases from J; bases unmatched to any gene: 18. The CDR3 loop is CASSYLERPTGIGEPQHF. In nucleotides, the CDR3 is TGTGCCAGCAGTTATCTAGAACGTCCGACAGGGATAGGGGAGCCCCAGCATTTT.

This chain uses TRBV7-2 with TRBJ2-7; 10 bases fit TRBD2. The V segment lost 4 bases and the J segment 3 bases; nucleotides outside the gene matches: 6. Germline V gives CDR1 SGHTA, CDR2 FQGNSA. This CDR3 contains 15 residues. CDR3 loop: CASSYNSGGHYEQYF. In DNA form, the CDR3 reads TGTGCCAGCAGCTACAATAGCGGGGGGCACTACGAGCAGTACTTC.

This sequence joins TRBV6-2 or TRBV6-3 and TRBJ2-3, with 11 nucleotides matching TRBD2. CDR3 length: 18 amino acids. Trimming cost V 2 bases and J 3 bases; bases outside gene matches: 10. Germline CDR1 reads MNHEY; CDR2 reads SVGEGT. The CDR3 region is CASSYELAGEGETDTQYF. CDR3 in DNA: TGTGCCAGCAGTTACGAACTAGCGGGAGAGGGGGAAACAGATACGCAGTATTTT.

The J gene is TRBJ1-2, the V gene TRBV28; 8 bases are a match to TRBD1. V dropped 5 bases and J dropped 5; count of bases not matched to a gene: 4. The V gene's germline CDR1 is MDHEN and CDR2 SYDVKM. This CDR3 is 13 amino acids long. CDR3 DNA sequence: TGTGCCAGCAGTCGGGGACAGGCGTATGGCTACACCTTC. Its protein is CASSRGQAYGYTF.

There are many counts of this clonotype. The chain couples TRBV6-1 to TRBJ2-1, with TRBD2 matching over 10 bases. The CDR3 covers 15 residues. Looked up from germline, CDR1 is MNHNS and CDR2 is SASEGT. Losses at the gene ends were 2 bases for V and 10 bases for J; bases not matched to a gene: 8. CDR3 amino acids: CASSESSGGAWEQFF. The CDR3 coding sequence is TGTGCCAGCAGTGAATCCAGCGGGGGGGCCTGGGAGCAGTTCTTC.

This clonotype has just a few counts. The chain is built from TRBV4-3 and TRBJ2-6; D ambiguous. Trimming removed 0 bases from V and 2 bases from J, with 5 bases in between. Germline values: CDR1 LGHNA, CDR2 YSLEER. The CDR3 consists of 15 residues. The CDR3 DNA sequence: TGCGCCAGCAGCCAAGAGGTCACTGGGGCCAACGTCCTGACTTTC. Its translation: CASSQEVTGANVLTF.

As concerns this clonotype: A much larger clone sits a single nucleotide away, making a read error possible. This chain links TRBV7-9 with TRBJ2-3; D is unresolved. The CDR3 runs to 13 residues. Per the germline V gene, CDR1 is SEHNR and CDR2 is FQNEAQ (reference sequence). V was cut by 3 bases and J by 6 bases, with 10 bases left in between. CDR3 loop: CASSFMPVDTQYF. CDR3 bases: TGTGCCAGCAGCTTTATGCCCGTGGATACGCAGTATTTT.

In this sample, this clonotype turned up many times. This chain joins TRBV7-9 and TRBJ2-3; 9 bases agree with TRBD2. In germline, CDR1 is SEHNR, CDR2 FQNEAQ (reference sequence). The CDR3 totals 16 residues. V lost 2 bases, J lost 3 bases, and 6 bases stayed unmatched. The CDR3 region has the DNA TGTGCCAGCAGCTTACTTAAGCGGGGGGCTACAGATACGCAGTATTTT. Its protein is CASSLLKRGATDTQYF.

At least ten counts were recorded for this clonotype. The rearrangement joins TRBV12-3 or TRBV12-4 to TRBJ1-1, with 9 bases aligning to TRBD1. This CDR3 is 16 amino acids long. J was trimmed by 2 bases and V by 2 bases; bases with no gene match: 6. CDR3 loop: CASSLHRGLGNTEAFF. The CDR3 DNA follows: TGTGCCAGCAGTTTACACAGGGGGCTCGGTAACACTGAAGCTTTCTTT.

This clonotype was observed a few times. The chain is built from TRBV10-3 and TRBJ1-5; the D gene is possibly TRBD1 (5 bases). The CDR3 length is 14 residues. Trimming left V 2 bases short and J 3 bases short, with 8 bases between. Germline CDR1 reads ENHRY; CDR2 reads SYGVKD. This chain's CDR3 is CAISEDRVNQPQHF. DNA of the CDR3: TGTGCCATCAGTGAGGACAGAGTCAATCAGCCCCAGCATTTT.

The chain combines TRBV12-3 or TRBV12-4 with TRBJ2-3; a weak D match, TRBD2 (7 bases). The CDR3 is 14 amino acids. V shed 6 bases and J shed 3 bases, with 13 bases lying between them. This CDR3 is CASSRGAGTDTQYF. CDR3 in DNA: TGTGCCAGCAGCCGGGGGGCGGGGACAGATACGCAGTATTTT.

In its sample, this clonotype was seen a few times. V and J are TRBV7-6 and TRBJ2-3, with D perhaps matching TRBD2 (6 bases). Trimming took off 2 bases at V and 8 bases at J, with 17 bases between the two ends. Germline V gene lookup returns CDR1 SGHVS and CDR2 FNYEAQ. This CDR3 is 15 amino acids long. CDR3 region: CASSLYALAQGTQYF. DNA for the CDR3: TGTGCCAGCAGCTTATATGCGCTAGCGCAGGGTACGCAGTATTTT. Variable domain in full (rest from reference TRBV7-6 and TRBJ2-3): GAGVSQSPRYKVTKRGQDVALRCDPISGHVSLYWYRQALGQGPEFLTYFNYEAQQDKSGLPNDRFSAERPEGSISTLTIQRTEQRDSAMYRCASSLYALAQGTQYFGPGTRLTVL.

This chain joins TRBV14 and TRBJ2-1; D remains ambiguous. This CDR3 is built from 12 residues. V was trimmed by 1 base and J by 10 bases, leaving 8 bases between them. CDR1 is SGHDN, CDR2 FVKESK, per germline. CDR3 sequence (DNA): TGTGCCAGCAGCCAAGTTTCAGGCGAGCAGTTCTTC. Protein sequence: CASSQVSGEQFF.

The chain links TRBV7-2 to TRBJ2-5, with 9 nucleotides matching TRBD2. The germline gives CDR1 SGHTA, CDR2 FQGNSA. The CDR3 has 17 residues. The ends lost 1 base at V and 5 bases at J; junction bases unmatched: 11. The CDR3 sequence: CASSLDPPAGGSETQYF. The DNA for the CDR3 is TGTGCCAGCAGCTTAGATCCTCCTGCGGGAGGGTCTGAGACCCAGTACTTC. The full variable domain, in which reference TRBV7-2 and TRBJ2-5 provide the parts outside the CDR3, is GAGVSQSPSNKVTEKGKDVELRCDPISGHTALYWYRQSLGQGLEFLIYFQGNSAPDKSGLPSDRFSAERTGGSVSTLTIQRTQQEDSAVYLCASSLDPPAGGSETQYFGPGTRLLVL.